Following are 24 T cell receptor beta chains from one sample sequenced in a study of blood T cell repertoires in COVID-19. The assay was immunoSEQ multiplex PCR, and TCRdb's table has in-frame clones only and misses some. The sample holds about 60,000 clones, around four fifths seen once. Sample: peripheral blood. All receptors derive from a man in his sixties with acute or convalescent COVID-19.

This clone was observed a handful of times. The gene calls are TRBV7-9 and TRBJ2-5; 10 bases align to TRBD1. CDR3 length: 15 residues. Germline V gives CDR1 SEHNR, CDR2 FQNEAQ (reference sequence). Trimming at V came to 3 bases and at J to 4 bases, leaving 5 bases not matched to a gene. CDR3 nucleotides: TGTGCCAGCAGCTTGGGACAGGGGATGAGAGAGACCCAGTACTTC. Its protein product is CASSLGQGMRETQYF. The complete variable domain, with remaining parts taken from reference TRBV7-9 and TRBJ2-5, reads DTGVSQNPRHKITKRGQNVTFRCDPISEHNRLYWYRQTLGQGPEFLTYFQNEAQLEKSRLLSDRFSAERPKGSFSTLEIQRTEQGDSAMYLCASSLGQGMRETQYFGPGTRLLVL.

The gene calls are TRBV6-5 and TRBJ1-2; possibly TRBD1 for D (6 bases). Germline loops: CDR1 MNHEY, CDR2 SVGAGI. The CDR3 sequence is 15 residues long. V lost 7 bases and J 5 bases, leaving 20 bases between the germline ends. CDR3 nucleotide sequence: TGTGCCAGCACAAAATGGCAAGACAGGTGGTATGGCTACACCTTC. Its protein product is CASTKWQDRWYGYTF.

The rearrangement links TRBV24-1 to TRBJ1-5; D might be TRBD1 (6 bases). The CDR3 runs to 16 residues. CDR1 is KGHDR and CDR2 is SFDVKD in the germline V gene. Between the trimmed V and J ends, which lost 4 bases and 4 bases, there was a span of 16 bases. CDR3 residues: CATSDPVAGTNQPQHF. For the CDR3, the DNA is TGTGCCACCAGTGACCCGGTGGCAGGGACAAATCAGCCCCAGCATTTT.

The chain's CDR3 is CAISQGANEKLFF. CDR3 coding DNA: TGTGCCATATCGCAGGGCGCTAATGAAAAACTGTTTTTT. The gene calls are TRBV19 and TRBJ1-4, with D tentatively TRBD1 (5 bases). Trimming stripped 10 bases from V and 3 bases from J, with 12 bases between. The CDR3 runs 13 residues. The germline CDR1 and CDR2 sequences are LNHDA and SQIVND (reference sequence).

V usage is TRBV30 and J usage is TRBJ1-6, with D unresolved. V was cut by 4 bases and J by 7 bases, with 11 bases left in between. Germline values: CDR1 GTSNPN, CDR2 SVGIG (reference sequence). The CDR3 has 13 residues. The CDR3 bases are TGTGCCTGGAATCCCCAGGAAAATTCACCCCTCCACTTT. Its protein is CAWNPQENSPLHF.

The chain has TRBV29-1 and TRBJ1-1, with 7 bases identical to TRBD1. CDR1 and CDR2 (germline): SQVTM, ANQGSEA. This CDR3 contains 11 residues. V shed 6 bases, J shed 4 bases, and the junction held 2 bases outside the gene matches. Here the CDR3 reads CSVNRGTEAFF. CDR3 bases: TGCAGCGTCAACAGGGGCACTGAAGCTTTCTTT.

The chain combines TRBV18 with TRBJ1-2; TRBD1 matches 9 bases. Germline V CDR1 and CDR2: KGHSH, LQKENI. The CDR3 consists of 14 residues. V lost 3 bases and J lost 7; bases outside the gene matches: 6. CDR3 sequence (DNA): TGTGCCAGCTCACCGAGACAGGGGGATAGTGGCTACACCTTC. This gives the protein CASSPRQGDSGYTF.

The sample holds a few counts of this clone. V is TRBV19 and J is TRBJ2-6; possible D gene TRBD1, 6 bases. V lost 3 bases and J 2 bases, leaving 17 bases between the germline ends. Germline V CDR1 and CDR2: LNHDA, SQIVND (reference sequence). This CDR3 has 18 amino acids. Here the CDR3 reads CASSILLLQGPGANVLTF. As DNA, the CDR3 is TGTGCCAGTAGTATCCTCCTCCTTCAGGGGCCTGGGGCCAACGTCCTGACTTTC.

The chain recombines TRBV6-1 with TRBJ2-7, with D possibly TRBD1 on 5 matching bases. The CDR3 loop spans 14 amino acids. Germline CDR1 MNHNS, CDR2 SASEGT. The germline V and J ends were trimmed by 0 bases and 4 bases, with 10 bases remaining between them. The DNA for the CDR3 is TGTGCCAGCAGTGAAGCCGCAGGGCAATACGAGCAGTACTTC. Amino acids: CASSEAAGQYEQYF.

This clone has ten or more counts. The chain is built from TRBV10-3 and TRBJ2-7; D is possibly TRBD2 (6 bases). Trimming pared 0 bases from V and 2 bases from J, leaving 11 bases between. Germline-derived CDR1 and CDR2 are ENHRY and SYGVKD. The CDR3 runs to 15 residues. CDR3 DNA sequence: TGTGCCATCAGTGAGTCGGACTACAAGACCTACGAGCAGTACTTC. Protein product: CAISESDYKTYEQYF.

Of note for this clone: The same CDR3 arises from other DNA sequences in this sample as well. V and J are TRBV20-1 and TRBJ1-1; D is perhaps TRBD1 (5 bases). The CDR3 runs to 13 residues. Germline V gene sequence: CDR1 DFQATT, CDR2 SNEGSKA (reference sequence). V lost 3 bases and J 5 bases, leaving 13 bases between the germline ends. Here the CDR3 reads CSASEQGWTEAFF. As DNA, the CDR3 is TGCAGTGCTAGTGAGCAGGGTTGGACTGAAGCTTTCTTT.

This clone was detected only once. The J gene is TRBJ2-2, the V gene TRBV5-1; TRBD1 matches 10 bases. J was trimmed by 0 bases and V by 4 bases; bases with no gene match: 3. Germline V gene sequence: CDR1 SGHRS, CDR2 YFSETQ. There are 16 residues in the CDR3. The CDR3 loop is CASSTGQGTNTGELFF. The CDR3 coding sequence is TGCGCCAGCAGCACGGGACAGGGGACGAACACCGGGGAGCTGTTTTTT.

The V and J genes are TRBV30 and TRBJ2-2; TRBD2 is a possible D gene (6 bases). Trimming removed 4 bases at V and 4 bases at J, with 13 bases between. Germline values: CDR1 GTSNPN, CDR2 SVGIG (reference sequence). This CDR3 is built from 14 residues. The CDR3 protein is CAWTALGGTGELFF. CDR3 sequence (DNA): TGTGCCTGGACCGCACTGGGGGGCACCGGGGAGCTGTTTTTT.

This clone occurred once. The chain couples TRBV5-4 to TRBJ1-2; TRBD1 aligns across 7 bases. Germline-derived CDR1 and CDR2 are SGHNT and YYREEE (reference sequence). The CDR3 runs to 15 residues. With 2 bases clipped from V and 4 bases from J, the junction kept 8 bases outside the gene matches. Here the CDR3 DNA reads TGTGCCAGCAGCTTAGGACAGGCACCACTCTATGGCTACACCTTC. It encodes CASSLGQAPLYGYTF.

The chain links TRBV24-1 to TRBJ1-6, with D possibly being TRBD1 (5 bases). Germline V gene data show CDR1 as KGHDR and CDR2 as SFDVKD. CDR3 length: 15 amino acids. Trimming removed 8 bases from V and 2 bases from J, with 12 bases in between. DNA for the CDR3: TGTGCCACCATTTTCGGGGGGGCCTATAATTCACCCCTCCACTTT. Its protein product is CATIFGGAYNSPLHF.

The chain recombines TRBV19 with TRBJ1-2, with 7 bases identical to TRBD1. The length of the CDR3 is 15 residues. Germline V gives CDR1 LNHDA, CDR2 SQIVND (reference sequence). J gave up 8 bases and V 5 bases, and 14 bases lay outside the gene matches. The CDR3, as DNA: TGTGCCAGTAGTTTTTCGTCGACAGGGCCAGGAGGCTACACCTTC. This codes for CASSFSSTGPGGYTF.

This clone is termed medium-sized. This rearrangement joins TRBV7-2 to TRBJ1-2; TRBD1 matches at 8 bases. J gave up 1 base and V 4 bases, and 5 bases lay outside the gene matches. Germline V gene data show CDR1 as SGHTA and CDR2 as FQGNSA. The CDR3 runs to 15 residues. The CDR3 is CASSWAGGSNYGYTF. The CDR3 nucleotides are TGTGCCAGCAGCTGGGCAGGGGGCAGTAACTATGGCTACACCTTC.

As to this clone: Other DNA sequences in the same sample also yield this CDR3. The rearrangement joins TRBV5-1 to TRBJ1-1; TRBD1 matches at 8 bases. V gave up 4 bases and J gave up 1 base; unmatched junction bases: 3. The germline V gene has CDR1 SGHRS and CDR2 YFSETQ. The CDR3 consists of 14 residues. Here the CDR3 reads CASSGGTGNTEAFF. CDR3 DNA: TGCGCCAGCAGCGGAGGGACAGGGAACACTGAAGCTTTCTTT. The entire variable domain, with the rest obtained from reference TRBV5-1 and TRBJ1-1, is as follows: KAGVTQTPRYLIKTRGQQVTLSCSPISGHRSVSWYQQTPGQGLQFLFEYFSETQRNKGNFPGRFSGRQFSNSRSEMNVSTLELGDSALYLCASSGGTGNTEAFFGQGTRLTVV.

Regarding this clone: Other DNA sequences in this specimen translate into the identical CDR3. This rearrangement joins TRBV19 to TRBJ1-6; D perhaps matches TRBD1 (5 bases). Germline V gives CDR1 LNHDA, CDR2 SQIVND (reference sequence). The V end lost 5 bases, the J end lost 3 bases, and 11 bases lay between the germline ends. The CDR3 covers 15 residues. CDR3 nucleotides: TGTGCCAGTAGTCTCGGACACCTCTATAATTCACCCCTCCACTTT. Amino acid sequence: CASSLGHLYNSPLHF.

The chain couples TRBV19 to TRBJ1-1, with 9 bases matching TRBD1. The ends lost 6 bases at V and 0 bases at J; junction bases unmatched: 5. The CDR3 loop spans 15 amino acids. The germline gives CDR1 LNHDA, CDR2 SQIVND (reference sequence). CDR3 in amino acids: CASSYRGLMNTEAFF. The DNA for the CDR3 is TGTGCCAGTAGCTACAGGGGGCTTATGAACACTGAAGCTTTCTTT.

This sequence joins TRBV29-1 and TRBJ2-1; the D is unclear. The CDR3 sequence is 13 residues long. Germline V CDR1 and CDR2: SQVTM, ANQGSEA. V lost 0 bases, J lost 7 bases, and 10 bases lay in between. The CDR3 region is CSVEDRVGNEQFF. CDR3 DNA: TGCAGCGTTGAAGATCGGGTAGGTAATGAGCAGTTCTTC.

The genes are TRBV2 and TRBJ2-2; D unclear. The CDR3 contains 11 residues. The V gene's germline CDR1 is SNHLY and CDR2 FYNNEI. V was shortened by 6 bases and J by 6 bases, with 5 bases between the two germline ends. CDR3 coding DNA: TGTGCCAGCAGGTATTCCGGGGAGCTGTTTTTT. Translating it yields CASRYSGELFF.

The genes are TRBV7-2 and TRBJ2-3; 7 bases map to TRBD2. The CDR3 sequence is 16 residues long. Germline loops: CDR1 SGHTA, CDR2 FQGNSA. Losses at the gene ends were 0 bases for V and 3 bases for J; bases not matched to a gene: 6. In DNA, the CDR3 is TGTGCCAGCAGCTTAGCGGGGGGGTTATTGACAGATACGCAGTATTTT. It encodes CASSLAGGLLTDTQYF.

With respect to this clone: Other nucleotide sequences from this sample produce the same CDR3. As DNA, the CDR3 is TGTGCCACCAGTGATGGCCAGGGCTATGGCTACACCTTC. Amino acid sequence: CATSDGQGYGYTF. This chain joins TRBV24-1 and TRBJ1-2, with D tentatively TRBD1 (5 bases). The CDR3 totals 13 residues. Germline V gene sequence: CDR1 KGHDR, CDR2 SFDVKD. Trimming cost V 3 bases and J 4 bases, with 8 bases left between them.